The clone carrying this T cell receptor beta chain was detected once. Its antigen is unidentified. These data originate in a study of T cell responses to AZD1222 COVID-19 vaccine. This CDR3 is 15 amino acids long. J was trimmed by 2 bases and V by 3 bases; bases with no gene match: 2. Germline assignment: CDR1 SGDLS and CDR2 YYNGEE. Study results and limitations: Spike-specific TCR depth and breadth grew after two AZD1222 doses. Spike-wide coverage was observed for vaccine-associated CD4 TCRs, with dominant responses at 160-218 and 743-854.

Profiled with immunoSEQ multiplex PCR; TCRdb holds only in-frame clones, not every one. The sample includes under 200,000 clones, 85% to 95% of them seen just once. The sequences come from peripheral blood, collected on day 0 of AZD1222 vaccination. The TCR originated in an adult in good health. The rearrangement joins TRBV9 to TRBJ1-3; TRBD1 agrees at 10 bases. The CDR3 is CASSAGTGAGNTIYF. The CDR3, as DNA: TGTGCCAGCAGCGCCGGGACAGGGGCTGGAAACACCATATATTTT.